The T cell receptor (beta chain) described here comes from a study of blood T cell repertoires in COVID-19. Clones were read by immunoSEQ multiplex PCR, and TCRdb kept only the in-frame ones, dropping some. The table records 130,000 to 150,000 clones, 84% of them present only once. There are a few counts of this clone. CDR1 and CDR2 from the germline V gene are LNHNV and YYDKDF (reference sequence). V lost 6 bases to trimming and J lost 3 bases; unmatched junction nucleotides: 9. The CDR3 is 16 amino acids. The sample consisted of PBMCs or T cells enriched from blood (not recorded which). The chain couples TRBV15 to TRBJ2-2; 8 bases agree with TRBD2. The TCR sequence derives from a woman in her fifties or sixties who had been exposed to COVID-19. The CDR3 sequence: CATSEKRGSYTGELFF. In nucleotides, the CDR3 is TGTGCCACCAGTGAGAAGCGGGGGAGCTACACCGGGGAGCTGTTTTTT.